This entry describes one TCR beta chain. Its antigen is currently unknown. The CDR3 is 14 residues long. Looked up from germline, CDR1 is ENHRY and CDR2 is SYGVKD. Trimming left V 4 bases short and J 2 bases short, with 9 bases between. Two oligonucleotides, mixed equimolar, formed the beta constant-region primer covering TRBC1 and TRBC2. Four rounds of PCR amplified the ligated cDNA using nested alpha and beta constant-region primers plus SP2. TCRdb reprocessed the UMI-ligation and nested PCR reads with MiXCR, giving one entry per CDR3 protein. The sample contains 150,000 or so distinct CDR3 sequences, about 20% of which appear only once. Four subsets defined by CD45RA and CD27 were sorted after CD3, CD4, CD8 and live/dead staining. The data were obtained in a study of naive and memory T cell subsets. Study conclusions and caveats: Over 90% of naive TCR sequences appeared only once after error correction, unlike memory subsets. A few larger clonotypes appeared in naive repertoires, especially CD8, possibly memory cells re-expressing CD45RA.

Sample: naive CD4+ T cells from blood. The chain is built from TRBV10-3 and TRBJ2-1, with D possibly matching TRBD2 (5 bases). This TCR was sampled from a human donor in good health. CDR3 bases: TGTGCCATCAGTGTAGCGATTACCTACAATGAGCAGTTCTTC. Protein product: CAISVAITYNEQFF.